The sequence of this T cell receptor beta chain was determined in a study of blood T cell repertoires in COVID-19. For the study at large: Samples taken during acute and convalescent COVID-19 were collected in the United States, Italy and Spain. T cells, B-cell-depleted T cells, or PBMCs provided the cDNA or gDNA that served as material.

Libraries were prepared by immunoSEQ multiplex PCR; TCRdb keeps only in-frame clonotypes and omits some of them. The sample consists of about 160,000 clones, roughly 80% of them appearing once. V was pared by 2 bases and J by 7 bases, with 12 bases between. The CDR3 length is 13 residues. Germline CDR1 is MNHEY and CDR2 is SMNVEV (reference sequence). The sequenced material came from peripheral blood. This sequence originates from a man aged 70 or older with acute or convalescent COVID-19. This chain connects TRBV27 to TRBJ2-7; D unresolved. The chain's CDR3 is CASSLRFLREQYF. In DNA, the CDR3 is TGTGCCAGCAGTTTACGGTTTCTACGGGAGCAGTACTTC.